This T cell receptor (beta chain) was recovered during a study of CD8 T cells in Susac syndrome. This CDR3 is built from 16 residues. Germline loops: CDR1 WSHSY, CDR2 SAAADI. V lost 2 bases and J lost 2; bases outside the gene matches: 9. About 0.45 to 1 ug RNA was reverse transcribed with random hexamers. MiXCR, applied by TCRdb to the immunoSEQ multiplex PCR reads, yields one record per CDR3 protein. The table includes over 350,000 distinct CDR3 sequences, approximately 85% detected once. This receptor was obtained from a human donor with multiple sclerosis. V usage is TRBV10-2 and J usage is TRBJ2-7; 7 nucleotides line up with TRBD1. Sequencing input: CD8+ T cells from PBMCs. The CDR3 reads CASSEPPTGPAYEQYF. CDR3 sequence (DNA): TGCGCCAGCAGTGAGCCGCCGACAGGGCCGGCCTACGAGCAGTACTTC.